These 22 T cell receptor beta chains came from one sample sequenced in a study of T cells in narcolepsy. Only in-frame clones appear in the TCRdb table, and some are missing; sequencing was by immunoSEQ multiplex PCR. This table has fewer than 30,000 clones, approximately 89% appearing once. Sequencing input: CD45RA- memory CD4+ T cells from PBMCs. These receptor sequences come from a human donor with narcolepsy.

V and J are TRBV28 and TRBJ1-5; D ambiguous. Trimming took 4 bases from V and 0 from J, leaving 13 bases between them. The CDR3 runs 16 residues. The germline CDR1 and CDR2 sequences are MDHEN and SYDVKM. The CDR3 loop is CASSSPGLISNQPQHF. CDR3 sequence (DNA): TGTGCCAGCAGTTCTCCGGGTCTTATTAGCAATCAGCCCCAGCATTTT. The full variable domain, its missing parts supplied by reference TRBV28 and TRBJ1-5, is DVKVTQSSRYLVKRTGEKVFLECVQDMDHENMFWYRQDPGLGLRLIYFSYDVKMKEKGDIPEGYSVSREKKERFSLILESASTNQTSMYLCASSSPGLISNQPQHFGDGTRLSIL.

In regard to this clone: Sequence at one end of the junction differs from germline and may be a read error. J is TRBJ2-1 and V is TRBV5-6, with 13 positions matching TRBD2. Germline V lookup: CDR1 SGHDT, CDR2 YYEEEE. The CDR3 length is 15 residues. The CDR3 region is CASSKGLAGTNEQLF. Written as DNA, the CDR3 is TGTGCCAGCAGCAAGGGACTAGCGGGAACCAATGAGCAGCTCTTC.

The chain carries TRBV6-1 and TRBJ2-7; D remains ambiguous. V shed 0 bases and J shed 5 bases, with 8 bases lying between them. Germline-derived CDR1 and CDR2 are MNHNS and SASEGT. The CDR3 extends over 13 amino acids. The CDR3 DNA is TGTGCCAGCAGTGAAGCGAGATCCCACGAGCAGTACTTC. Protein product: CASSEARSHEQYF.

The gene calls are TRBV28 and TRBJ1-1; D call uncertain. The ends were cut back, 3 bases at V and 4 bases at J, with 15 bases in the middle. The germline gives CDR1 MDHEN, CDR2 SYDVKM. The CDR3 covers 15 residues. The CDR3 region is CASSFRGGSGTEAFF. CDR3 nucleotide sequence: TGTGCCAGCAGTTTTAGAGGAGGTAGCGGCACTGAAGCTTTCTTT.

V gene TRBV6-1 combines with J gene TRBJ2-7; no clear D gene. The V gene lost 5 bases and the J gene lost 3 bases, with 5 bases spanning the gap. The germline V gene encodes CDR1 MNHNS and CDR2 SASEGT. The CDR3 totals 11 residues. CDR3 loop: CASSSYYEQYF. The CDR3 region has the DNA TGTGCCAGCAGTTCTTACTACGAGCAGTACTTC.

The V gene is TRBV10-3, the J gene TRBJ1-6, with D unclear. CDR3 length: 13 amino acids. Germline lookup yields CDR1 ENHRY and CDR2 SYGVKD. The ends were cut back, 4 bases at V and 5 bases at J, with 6 bases in the middle. This CDR3 reads CAISGRDNSPLHF. The CDR3 DNA sequence: TGTGCCATCAGTGGCCGAGATAATTCACCCCTCCACTTT.

This sequence joins TRBV28 and TRBJ1-5; D is possibly TRBD1 (5 bases). Trimming cost V 8 bases and J 5 bases, with 13 bases left between them. This CDR3 has 13 residues. Germline assignment: CDR1 MDHEN and CDR2 SYDVKM. Here the CDR3 DNA reads TGTGCCAGCTTAGGCGGGGGTCATCAGCCCCAGCATTTT. Translating gives CASLGGGHQPQHF. Full variable domain (rest looked up from reference TRBV28 and TRBJ1-5): DVKVTQSSRYLVKRTGEKVFLECVQDMDHENMFWYRQDPGLGLRLIYFSYDVKMKEKGDIPEGYSVSREKKERFSLILESASTNQTSMYLCASLGGGHQPQHFGDGTRLSIL.

The count of this clone is one. The genes are TRBV7-9 and TRBJ2-7; 10 bases match TRBD1. Trimming cost V 1 base and J 5 bases; bases outside gene matches: 5. The length of the CDR3 is 15 residues. Looked up from germline, CDR1 is SEHNR and CDR2 is FQNEAQ (reference sequence). The CDR3 region is CASSLGQGAPNEQYF. The CDR3 nucleotides read TGTGCCAGCAGCTTAGGACAGGGGGCGCCCAACGAGCAGTACTTC.

This clone was seen only once. The chain links TRBV10-3 to TRBJ1-1; 7 bases agree with TRBD1. This CDR3 is 15 amino acids long. Germline-derived CDR1 and CDR2 are ENHRY and SYGVKD. The trim removed 8 bases at V and 5 bases at J, leaving 14 bases unmatched. CDR3 coding DNA: TGTGCCATCCGCAGGGGGGATATTGGGGCGACTGAAGCTTTCTTT. This translates into CAIRRGDIGATEAFF.

The chain carries TRBV6-6 and TRBJ1-2; D gene uncertain. V shed 6 bases and J shed 6 bases, with 17 bases lying between them. The CDR3 runs to 14 residues. Looked up from germline, CDR1 is MNHNY and CDR2 is SVGAGI (reference sequence). CDR3 residues: CASREPGWSHGYTF. The CDR3 nucleotides are TGTGCCAGCAGGGAACCGGGGTGGTCCCATGGCTACACCTTC.

The gene calls are TRBV4-2 and TRBJ1-1; a possible D gene is TRBD1 (5 bases). CDR3 size: 15 residues. Trimming removed 4 bases at V and 1 base at J, with 13 bases between. Germline V gene lookup returns CDR1 LGHNA and CDR2 YNFKEQ. This CDR3 is CASSPQGAQNTEAFF. The CDR3 nucleotides read TGTGCCAGCAGCCCTCAAGGGGCCCAGAACACTGAAGCTTTCTTT.

The gene calls are TRBV7-6 and TRBJ2-2; TRBD1 matches at 10 bases. CDR1 is SGHVS, CDR2 FNYEAQ, per germline. The junction had 2 bases not matched to a gene; V was cut back by 4 bases and J by 6 bases. The CDR3 runs 14 residues. DNA for the CDR3: TGTGCCAGCAGCTCGGGACAGGGGCCCGGGGAGCTGTTTTTT. Amino acids: CASSSGQGPGELFF.

The chain uses TRBV6-1 and TRBJ1-5, with a tentative D call TRBD1 (5 bases). The CDR3 is 13 residues long. Between the trimmed V and J ends, which lost 1 base and 9 bases, there was a span of 10 bases. CDR1 and CDR2 (germline): MNHNS, SASEGT. The chain's CDR3 is CASSEGGGLPQHF. The CDR3 DNA follows: TGTGCCAGCAGTGAAGGGGGGGGACTGCCCCAGCATTTT.

This clone is deemed medium-sized. This CDR3 is CASSVEGAGNTIYF. As DNA, the CDR3 is TGTGCCAGCAGCGTAGAGGGGGCTGGAAACACCATATATTTT. The rearrangement links TRBV9 to TRBJ1-3; possibly TRBD1 for D (6 bases). The CDR3 sequence is 14 residues long. V was clipped by 0 bases and J by 2 bases, with 6 bases between them. Germline V gene data show CDR1 as SGDLS and CDR2 as YYNGEE. The full variable domain, with the rest looked up from reference TRBV9 and TRBJ1-3, is DSGVTQTPKHLITATGQRVTLRCSPRSGDLSVYWYQQSLDQGLQFLIQYYNGEERAKGNILERFSAQQFPDLHSELNLSSLELGDSALYFCASSVEGAGNTIYFGEGSWLTVV.

The chain recombines TRBV30 with TRBJ1-2; perhaps TRBD1 as D (5 bases). CDR3 length equals 15 residues. Germline V gene lookup returns CDR1 GTSNPN and CDR2 SVGIG (reference sequence). Trimming pared 4 bases from V and 4 bases from J, leaving 19 bases between. The CDR3 DNA reads TGTGCCTGGACCCGAGGGGAGGGAGCTTCCTATGGCTACACCTTC. Its translation is CAWTRGEGASYGYTF.

This clone is medium-sized (0.01 to 0.1%) by share. The chain uses TRBV2 and TRBJ1-4; D may be TRBD1 (6 bases). CDR1 and CDR2 (germline): SNHLY, FYNNEI. The CDR3 sequence is 13 residues long. V lost 4 bases and J 4 bases, leaving 7 bases between the germline ends. The CDR3 DNA follows: TGTGCCAGCAGTGTCAGGGGTAATGAAAAACTGTTTTTT. The encoded protein is CASSVRGNEKLFF.

The chain uses TRBV19 and TRBJ2-2, with 7 bases aligning to TRBD2. Germline V lookup: CDR1 LNHDA, CDR2 SQIVND (reference sequence). This CDR3 has 16 residues. V was clipped by 5 bases and J by 4 bases; unmatched bases: 10. The CDR3 spells CASSLGGGPITGELFF. As DNA, the CDR3 is TGTGCCAGTAGTTTGGGGGGAGGGCCTATCACCGGGGAGCTGTTTTTT.

The gene calls are TRBV5-1 and TRBJ2-5, with D perhaps TRBD1 (5 bases). The CDR3 totals 16 residues. Germline CDR1 reads SGHRS; CDR2 reads YFSETQ. With 3 bases removed from V and 1 base from J, the gap between germline ends came to 16 bases. This chain's CDR3 is CASSSGRGLAQETQYF. The CDR3 bases are TGCGCCAGCAGCTCTGGAAGGGGCCTTGCCCAAGAGACCCAGTACTTC. Full variable domain (outside the CDR3, taken from reference TRBV5-1 and TRBJ2-5): KAGVTQTPRYLIKTRGQQVTLSCSPISGHRSVSWYQQTPGQGLQFLFEYFSETQRNKGNFPGRFSGRQFSNSRSEMNVSTLELGDSALYLCASSSGRGLAQETQYFGPGTRLLVL.

V and J are TRBV12-5 and TRBJ2-7; maybe TRBD2 (5 bases). V gave up 0 bases and J gave up 2 bases, with 20 bases separating them. Germline-derived CDR1 and CDR2 are LGHNT and FRNRAP. This CDR3 is 18 amino acids long. The CDR3 coding sequence is TGTGCTAGTGGTTTGGTACGGGTTTTTCGGGATCGACCCTACGAGCAGTACTTC. Amino acids: CASGLVRVFRDRPYEQYF.

A few counts support this clone. The CDR3 bases are TGTGCCAGCAGCCCGGGACTAGCGGAAGAGACCCAGTACTTC. It yields the protein CASSPGLAEETQYF. The J gene is TRBJ2-5, the V gene TRBV7-3; 11 nucleotides line up with TRBD2. The CDR3 runs 14 residues. V dropped 5 bases and J dropped 3; count of bases not matched to a gene: 2. Germline loops: CDR1 SGHTA, CDR2 FQGTGA.

The chain recombines TRBV5-1 with TRBJ1-2, with 7 bases aligning to TRBD1. Germline lookup yields CDR1 SGHRS and CDR2 YFSETQ. The CDR3 spans 13 residues. V shed 4 bases and J 6 bases; nucleotides not matched to a gene: 6. The DNA for the CDR3 is TGCGCCAGCAGCCAGGGACAGAATAATGGCTACACCTTC. Amino acids: CASSQGQNNGYTF. The variable domain in full, completed from reference TRBV5-1 and TRBJ1-2, reads KAGVTQTPRYLIKTRGQQVTLSCSPISGHRSVSWYQQTPGQGLQFLFEYFSETQRNKGNFPGRFSGRQFSNSRSEMNVSTLELGDSALYLCASSQGQNNGYTFGSGTRLTVV.

This chain joins TRBV6-1 and TRBJ2-5, with TRBD2 as a possible D gene (7 bases). The J call may be incorrect, as the DNA end agrees better with TRBJ2-7. The CDR3 has 15 residues. Germline V gene sequence: CDR1 MNHNS, CDR2 SASEGT. CDR3 protein: CASSDLLGGGYEQYF. DNA of the CDR3: TGTGCCAGCAGTGACTTGTTAGGGGGGGGCTACGAGCAGTACTTC.